One sample yielded the 10 T cell receptor beta chains listed below, sequenced in a study of cytomegalovirus exposure and HLA in healthy donors. The PCR contained 60 Vbeta and 13 Jbeta primers. TCRdb keeps only in-frame clones here, not all; method: immunoSEQ multiplex PCR. The profile shows under 100,000 clones, around four fifths of them singletons. The source material was PBMCs. The receptor source for this set is a boy aged 10-17 years in good health and CMV-seronegative.

The chain recombines TRBV7-9 with TRBJ2-7; 7 positions match TRBD1. J lost 2 bases, V lost 3 bases, and 4 bases had no gene match. The germline V gene encodes CDR1 SEHNR and CDR2 FQNEAQ (reference sequence). The CDR3 totals 14 residues. Here the CDR3 reads CASSLGTATYEQYF. The CDR3 region has the DNA TGTGCCAGCAGCTTGGGGACAGCCACCTACGAGCAGTACTTC.

In this sample, this clone turned up once. The V gene is TRBV6-5, the J gene TRBJ2-3, with 12 positions matching TRBD2. The CDR3 loop spans 14 amino acids. V lost 9 bases and J lost 2; bases outside the gene matches: 3. Germline V CDR1 and CDR2: MNHEY, SVGAGI. The CDR3 protein is CASWTSGVTDTQYF. Written as DNA, the CDR3 is TGTGCCAGTTGGACTAGCGGGGTCACAGATACGCAGTATTTT.

The chain links TRBV6-4 to TRBJ1-2; 7 bases align to TRBD1. The V and J ends lost 5 bases and 3 bases, in that order; junction bases with no gene match: 9. The CDR3 consists of 15 residues. The germline V gene has CDR1 MRHNA and CDR2 SNTAGT. This chain's CDR3 is CASSKTGEEYYGYTF. CDR3 coding DNA: TGTGCCAGCAGTAAAACAGGGGAGGAGTACTATGGCTACACCTTC.

The V and J genes are TRBV30 and TRBJ2-7; 7 bases agree with TRBD1. The CDR3 sequence is 15 residues long. Germline CDR1 reads GTSNPN; CDR2 reads SVGIG (reference sequence). The V gene end was trimmed by 5 bases and the J gene end by 6 bases; junction bases not matched to a gene: 16. DNA of the CDR3: TGTGCCTGGGCTCGTGGGGACAGCGCGTTAGGCGAGCAGTACTTC. This encodes CAWARGDSALGEQYF.

This sequence joins TRBV4-2 and TRBJ2-7; no clear D. The CDR3 is made up of 15 amino acids. Trimming left V 2 bases short and J 4 bases short, with 15 bases between. Germline V CDR1 and CDR2: LGHNA, YNFKEQ. CDR3 region: CASSQYRSERYEQYF. CDR3 DNA: TGTGCCAGCAGCCAATATAGGTCCGAGAGGTACGAGCAGTACTTC.

The gene calls are TRBV7-9 and TRBJ2-3; no clear D gene. V lost 5 bases to trimming and J lost 0 bases, with 15 bases between them. The CDR3 runs to 16 residues. Germline V gives CDR1 SEHNR, CDR2 FQNEAQ (reference sequence). The CDR3, as DNA: TGTGCCAGCAGCCGACCCAACGAGGAAAGCACAGATACGCAGTATTTT. Encoded protein: CASSRPNEESTDTQYF.

The chain uses TRBV7-8 and TRBJ2-1, with D possibly matching TRBD1 (5 bases). CDR1 and CDR2 (germline): SGHVS, FQNEAQ. The CDR3 sequence is 14 residues long. The V gene lost 5 bases and the J gene lost 1 base, with 9 bases spanning the gap. The chain's CDR3 is CASSTGLSYNEQFF. Here the CDR3 DNA reads TGTGCCAGCAGCACAGGATTATCCTACAATGAGCAGTTCTTC.

For this clone: Other DNA sequences of this sample code for an identical CDR3. This chain connects TRBV4-1 to TRBJ1-3; D is uncertain. CDR3 length equals 13 residues. Between the trimmed V and J ends, which lost 1 base and 4 bases, there was a span of 5 bases. Germline loops: CDR1 MGHRA, CDR2 YSYEKL. This chain's CDR3 is CASSQGGGNTIYF. The CDR3 DNA follows: TGCGCCAGCAGCCAAGGAGGGGGAAACACCATATATTTT.

Only one count was recorded for this clone. V is TRBV4-1 and J is TRBJ2-3; D is undetermined. This CDR3 is built from 14 residues. CDR1 and CDR2 (germline): MGHRA, YSYEKL. With 2 bases removed from V and 4 bases from J, the gap between germline ends came to 10 bases. The DNA for the CDR3 is TGCGCCAGCAGCCAACCCCTTCTCCCAGATACGCAGTATTTT. It is translated as CASSQPLLPDTQYF.

The table lists this clone with a count of one. The chain links TRBV27 to TRBJ2-7; 8 positions match TRBD1. Germline values: CDR1 MNHEY, CDR2 SMNVEV (reference sequence). J was trimmed by 3 bases and V by 6 bases; bases with no gene match: 4. The CDR3 length is 13 residues. CDR3 nucleotide sequence: TGTGCCAGCAGGGAAACAGGGGGCTACGAGCAGTACTTC. It is translated as CASRETGGYEQYF.